Listed below are T cell receptor beta chains from one sample, sequenced in a study of CD8+ T cells in alopecia areata. Sequencing used immunoSEQ multiplex PCR; TCRdb keeps in-frame clones, though not all of them. The table lists some 170,000 clones, about three fifths of them singletons. The input for sequencing was CD4+ T cells sorted from blood, taken at roughly week 55, from a patient treated with tofacitinib. The receptor source for this set is a human donor with alopecia areata. Both conserved end residues are part of each CDR3. A D gene is named only where the DNA matches it firmly. A clone size is listed for some rows: how often the clone was seen (once, few, many), or a class if it is expanded.

v_gene	abundance	d_gene	j_gene	CDR3nt	CDR3aa
TRBV11-2	.	.	TRBJ2-5	TGTGCCAGCAGCTTGGGCTCAGGGCTTCAGGAGTACTTC	CASSLGSGLQEYF
TRBV5-1	.	.	TRBJ1-1	TGCGCCAGCAGCTACGGGCCGGGTTTTGTGAACACTGAAGCTTTCTTT	CASSYGPGFVNTEAFF
TRBV2	.	TRBD1	TRBJ2-7	TGTGCCAGCAGTGTGGAGGACAGGGTCGAGCAGTACTTC	CASSVEDRVEQYF
TRBV29-1	.	.	TRBJ1-5	TGCAGCGTTGCGGGACAAGCCAATCAGCCCCAGCATTTT	CSVAGQANQPQHF
TRBV4-1	.	.	TRBJ1-4	TGCGCCAGCAGCCAAGATTACCCACAGGTGCTTAATGAAAAACTGTTTTTT	CASSQDYPQVLNEKLFF
TRBV25-1	.	TRBD2	TRBJ2-5	TGTGCCAGCAGTGAAACGAGGGGAGGGTTCGAAGAGACCCAGTACTTC	CASSETRGGFEETQYF
TRBV29-1	few	.	TRBJ2-1	TGCAGCGTTTCGGCAGGTCGGCAGTTCTTC	CSVSAGRQFF
TRBV5-1	.	.	TRBJ2-3	TGCGCCAGCAGCTCCTACAGGGAAAACACAGATACGCAGTATTTT	CASSSYRENTDTQYF
TRBV25-1	.	.	TRBJ1-4	TGTGCCAGCATGGATCGACAGAAGAACGAAAAACTGTTTTTT	CASMDRQKNEKLFF
TRBV5-5	.	TRBD2	TRBJ2-4	TGTGCCAGCAGCGGCGGACTAGCGGGGGCCCCCGTAAACATTCAGTACTTC	CASSGGLAGAPVNIQYF
TRBV29-1	few	.	TRBJ2-7	TGCAGCGTAAGTTTCGGGGAGTGCTACGAGCAGTACTTC	CSVSFGECYEQYF
TRBV19	.	.	TRBJ2-4	TGTGCCAGTAGTATCGGGTACATTCAGTACTTC	CASSIGYIQYF
TRBV6-5	few	.	TRBJ2-5	TGTGCCAGCAGTTACTCAGGGGGTCAAGAGACCCAGTACTTC	CASSYSGGQETQYF
TRBV19	once	.	TRBJ2-5	TGTGCCAGTAGTGCAGGGGAGACCCAGTACTTC	CASSAGETQYF
TRBV15	few	TRBD2	TRBJ2-3	TGTGCCATAGGGACTAGCATGGAAGATACGCAGTATTTT	CAIGTSMEDTQYF
TRBV5-1	few	TRBD1	TRBJ1-2	TGCGCCAGCAGCCCGGACAGGGGGCAAGGCTACACCTTC	CASSPDRGQGYTF
TRBV9	.	TRBD1	TRBJ2-6	TGTGCCAGCAGCGTCCGGGACAGCCTCTTGTCTGGGGCCAACGTCCTGACTTTC	CASSVRDSLLSGANVLTF
TRBV30	.	.	TRBJ1-2	TGTGCCTGGAAATCGGAGGAGTACGGCTACACCTTC	CAWKSEEYGYTF
TRBV19	.	.	TRBJ1-6	TGTGCCAGTAGGGAGCGGCTTTTATCACCCCTCCACTTT	CASRERLLSPLHF
TRBV30	few	.	TRBJ1-4	TGTGCCTGGAGTGGGGGACCGACTAATGAAAAACTGTTTTTT	CAWSGGPTNEKLFF
TRBV29-1	.	.	TRBJ2-3	TGCAGCGACACCCTCGGGCCACCCGATACGCAGTATTTT	CSDTLGPPDTQYF
TRBV5-1	.	.	TRBJ2-5	TGCGCCAGCAGCACCACCCCCGAGGAGACCCAGTACTTC	CASSTTPEETQYF
TRBV27	.	.	TRBJ2-7	TGTGCCAGCAGTTCGACTAGCTCCTACGAGCAGTACTTC	CASSSTSSYEQYF
TRBV4-2	.	.	TRBJ2-2	TGTGCCAGCAGCCAACAGGGGTCGGGCACCGGGGAGCTGTTTTTT	CASSQQGSGTGELFF
TRBV5-1	.	TRBD1	TRBJ2-7	TGCGCCAGCAGCTTGACTATCGACAGGGGCGAGCAGTACTTC	CASSLTIDRGEQYF
TRBV27	few	.	TRBJ1-2	TGTGCCAGCAGTGGTGGGGGATTATTAAACTATGGCTACACCTTC	CASSGGGLLNYGYTF
TRBV6-1	.	.	TRBJ1-2	TGTGCCAGCAGTGAATCAGGGGGCTACACCTTC	CASSESGGYTF
TRBV6-5	once	TRBD1	TRBJ1-2	TGTGCCAGCAGTTTCATTACACCCCAGGGGGCATCTGGCTACACCTTC	CASSFITPQGASGYTF
TRBV27	.	.	TRBJ2-7	TGTGCCAGCAGATTAGGAGTGACCTCCTACGAGCAGTACTTC	CASRLGVTSYEQYF
TRBV25-1	.	.	TRBJ1-1	TGTGCCAGCACTGAGAACACTGAAGCTTTCTTT	CASTENTEAFF
TRBV10-3	.	TRBD1	TRBJ1-2	TGTGCCATCAGTCCGGACAGGGACTATGGCTACACCTTC	CAISPDRDYGYTF
TRBV29-1	.	TRBD1	TRBJ2-7	TGCAGCGTTACCGGGACAGTGACCTACGAGCAGTACTTC	CSVTGTVTYEQYF
TRBV5-1	.	.	TRBJ2-5	TGCGCCAGCAGCTTTTCTCGGGGGCAAGAGACCCAGTACTTC	CASSFSRGQETQYF
TRBV29-1	.	.	TRBJ2-7	TGCAGCGTTGGAGGGGGCTACGAGCAGTACTTC	CSVGGGYEQYF
TRBV10-3	.	TRBD1	TRBJ2-1	TGTGCCGTTCGAAGGACAGGGATATACAATGAGCAGTTCTTC	CAVRRTGIYNEQFF
TRBV6-6	.	.	TRBJ2-5	TGTGCCACCCGTTCTGGGGGAGAAGAGACCCAGTACTTC	CATRSGGEETQYF
TRBV6-6	few	.	TRBJ2-3	TGTGCCAGCAGTTCACCTAGACCAGATACGCAGTATTTT	CASSSPRPDTQYF